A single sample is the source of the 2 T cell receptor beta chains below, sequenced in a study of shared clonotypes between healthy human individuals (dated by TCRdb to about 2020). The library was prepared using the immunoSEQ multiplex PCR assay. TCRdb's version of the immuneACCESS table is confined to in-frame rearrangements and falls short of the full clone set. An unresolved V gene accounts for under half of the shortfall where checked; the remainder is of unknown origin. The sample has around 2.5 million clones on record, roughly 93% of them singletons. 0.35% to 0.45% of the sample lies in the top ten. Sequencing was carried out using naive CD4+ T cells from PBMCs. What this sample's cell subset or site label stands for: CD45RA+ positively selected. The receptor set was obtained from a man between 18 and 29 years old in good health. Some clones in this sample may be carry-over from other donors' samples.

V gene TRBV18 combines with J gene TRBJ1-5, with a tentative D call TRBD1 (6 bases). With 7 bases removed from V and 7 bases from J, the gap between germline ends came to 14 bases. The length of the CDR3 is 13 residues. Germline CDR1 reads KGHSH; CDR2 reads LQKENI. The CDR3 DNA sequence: TGTGCCAGCTGCCAGGGTAGGGGGCAGCCCCAGCATTTT. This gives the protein CASCQGRGQPQHF.

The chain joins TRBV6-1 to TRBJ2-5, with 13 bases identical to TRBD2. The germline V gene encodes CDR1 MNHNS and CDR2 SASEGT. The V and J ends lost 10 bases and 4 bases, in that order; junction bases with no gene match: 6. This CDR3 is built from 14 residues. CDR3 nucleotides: TGTGCCACCAAACTAGCGGGGGGGGGAGAGACCCAGTACTTC. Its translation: CATKLAGGGETQYF.